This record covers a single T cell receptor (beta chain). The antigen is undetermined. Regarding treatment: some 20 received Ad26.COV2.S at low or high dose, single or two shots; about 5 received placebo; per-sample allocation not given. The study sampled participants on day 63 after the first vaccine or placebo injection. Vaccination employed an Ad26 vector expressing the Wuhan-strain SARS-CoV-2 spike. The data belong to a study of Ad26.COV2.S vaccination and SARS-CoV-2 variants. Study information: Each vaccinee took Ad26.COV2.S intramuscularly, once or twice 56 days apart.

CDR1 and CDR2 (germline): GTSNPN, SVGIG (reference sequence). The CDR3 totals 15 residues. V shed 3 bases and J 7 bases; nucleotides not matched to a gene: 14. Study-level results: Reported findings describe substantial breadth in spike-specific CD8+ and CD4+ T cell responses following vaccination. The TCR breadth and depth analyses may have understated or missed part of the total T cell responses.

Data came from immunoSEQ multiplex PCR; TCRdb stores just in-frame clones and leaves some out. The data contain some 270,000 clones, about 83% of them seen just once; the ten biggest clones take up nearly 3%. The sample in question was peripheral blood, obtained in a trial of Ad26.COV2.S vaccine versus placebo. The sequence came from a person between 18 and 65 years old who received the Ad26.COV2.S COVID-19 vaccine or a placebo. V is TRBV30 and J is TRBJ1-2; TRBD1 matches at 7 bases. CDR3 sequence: CAWRGQVYLVSGYTF. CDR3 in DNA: TGTGCCTGGAGAGGACAGGTCTATCTTGTATCTGGCTACACCTTC.